The clone carrying this TCR beta chain was detected only a few times. Its antigen is unidentified. The sample originates from a study of T cell repertoires in cytomegalovirus infection. Study background: Recently described HLA-C-restricted plus well-studied HLA-B-restricted CMV epitopes were used. Public TCR beta signatures marked donors with CMV infection and the matching HLA.

Points from the study as a whole: HLA-C-restricted, CMV-specific TCR beta clonotypes were dominant ex vivo.

MiXCR, run by TCRdb on the reads, gives a single entry per CDR3 protein. The table includes around 430,000 distinct CDR3 sequences, about 39% detected once. The source is a human donor in good health (CMV status not recorded). Some clones in this sample may be carry-over from other donors' samples. Here the sequenced sample was cultured PBMCs, taken from culture after CMV antigen stimulation.

The CDR3 sequence: CASSPTAPGQGGYEQYF. CDR3 DNA: TGTGCCAGCAGCCCTACCGCTCCGGGACAGGGAGGCTACGAGCAGTACTTC. The chain couples TRBV6-8 to TRBJ2-7, with 9 bases fitting TRBD1. J was trimmed by 3 bases and V by 6 bases; bases with no gene match: 15. The CDR3 contains 17 residues. In germline, CDR1 is MNHGY, CDR2 SAAAGT.